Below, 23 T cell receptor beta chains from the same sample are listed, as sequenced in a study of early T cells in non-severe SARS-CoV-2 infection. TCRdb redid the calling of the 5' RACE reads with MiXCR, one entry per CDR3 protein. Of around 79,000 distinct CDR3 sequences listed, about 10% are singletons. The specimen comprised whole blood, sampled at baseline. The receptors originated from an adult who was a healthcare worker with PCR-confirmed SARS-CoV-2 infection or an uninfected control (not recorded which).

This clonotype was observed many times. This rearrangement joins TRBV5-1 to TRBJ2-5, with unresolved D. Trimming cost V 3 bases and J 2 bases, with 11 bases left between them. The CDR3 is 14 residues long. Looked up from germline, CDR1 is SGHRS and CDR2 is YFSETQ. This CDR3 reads CASSSPNPQETQYF. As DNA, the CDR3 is TGCGCCAGCAGCTCCCCAAACCCTCAAGAGACCCAGTACTTC.

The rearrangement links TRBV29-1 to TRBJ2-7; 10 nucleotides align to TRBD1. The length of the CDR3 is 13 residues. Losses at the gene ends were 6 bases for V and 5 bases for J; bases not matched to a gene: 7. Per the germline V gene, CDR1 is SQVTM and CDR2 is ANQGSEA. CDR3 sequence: CSVETGGGNEQYF. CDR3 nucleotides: TGCAGCGTAGAGACAGGGGGCGGGAACGAGCAGTACTTC.

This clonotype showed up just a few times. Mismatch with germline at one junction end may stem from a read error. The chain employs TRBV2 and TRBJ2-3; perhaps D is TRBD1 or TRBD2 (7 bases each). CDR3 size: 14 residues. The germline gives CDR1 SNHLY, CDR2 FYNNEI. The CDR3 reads CASREAGQRDTQYF. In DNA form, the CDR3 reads TGTGCCAGCAGGGAAGCGGGACAGCGAGATACGCAGTATTTT.

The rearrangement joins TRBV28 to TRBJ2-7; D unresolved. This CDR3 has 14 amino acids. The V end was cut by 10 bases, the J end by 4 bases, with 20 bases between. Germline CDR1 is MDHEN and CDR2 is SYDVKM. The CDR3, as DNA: TGTGCCACGGTTAAAAACGGGTCCCCTTACGAGCAGTACTTC. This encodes CATVKNGSPYEQYF.

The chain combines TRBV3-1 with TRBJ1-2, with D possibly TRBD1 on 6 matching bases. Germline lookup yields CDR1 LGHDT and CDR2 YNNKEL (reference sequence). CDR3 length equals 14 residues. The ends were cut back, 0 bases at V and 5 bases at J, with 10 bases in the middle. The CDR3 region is CASSQDTQGYGYTF. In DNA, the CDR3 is TGTGCCAGCAGCCAAGATACACAGGGATATGGCTACACCTTC. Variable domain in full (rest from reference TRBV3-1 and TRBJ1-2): DTAVSQTPKYLVTQMGNDKSIKCEQNLGHDTMYWYKQDSKKFLKIMFSYNNKELIINETVPNRFSPKSPDKAHLNLHINSLELGDSAVYFCASSQDTQGYGYTFGSGTRLTVV.

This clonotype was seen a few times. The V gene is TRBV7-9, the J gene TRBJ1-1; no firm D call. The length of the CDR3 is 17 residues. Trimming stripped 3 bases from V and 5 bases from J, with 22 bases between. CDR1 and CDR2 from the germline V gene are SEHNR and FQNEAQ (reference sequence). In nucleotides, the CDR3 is TGTGCCAGCAGCTTTAGTCCCAACCTAGCGGGGAAGACTGAAGCTTTCTTT. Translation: CASSFSPNLAGKTEAFF.

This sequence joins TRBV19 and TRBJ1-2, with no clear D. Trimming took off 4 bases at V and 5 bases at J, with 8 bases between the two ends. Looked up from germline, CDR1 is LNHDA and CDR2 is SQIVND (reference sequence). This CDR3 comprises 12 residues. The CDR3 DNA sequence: TGTGCCAGTAGTACCCTCGATTATGGCTACACCTTC. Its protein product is CASSTLDYGYTF.

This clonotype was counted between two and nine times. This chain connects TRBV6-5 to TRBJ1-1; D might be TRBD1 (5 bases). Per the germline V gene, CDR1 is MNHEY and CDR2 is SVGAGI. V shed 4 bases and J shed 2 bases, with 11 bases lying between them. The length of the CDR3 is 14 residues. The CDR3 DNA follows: TGTGCCAGCAGTTCAAACAGGCTCAACACTGAAGCTTTCTTT. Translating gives CASSSNRLNTEAFF.

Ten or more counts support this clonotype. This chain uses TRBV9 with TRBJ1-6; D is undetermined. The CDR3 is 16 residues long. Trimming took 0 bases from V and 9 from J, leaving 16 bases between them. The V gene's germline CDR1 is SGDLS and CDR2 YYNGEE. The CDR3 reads CASSVDPAGLASPLHF. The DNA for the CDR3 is TGTGCCAGCAGCGTAGACCCCGCCGGACTTGCTTCACCCCTCCACTTT.

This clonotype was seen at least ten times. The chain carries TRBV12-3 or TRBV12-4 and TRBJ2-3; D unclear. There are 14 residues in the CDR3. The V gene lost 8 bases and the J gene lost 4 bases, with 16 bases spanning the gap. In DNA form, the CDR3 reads TGTGCCAGCCTGGGTAGCTCCCGGTCAGATACGCAGTATTTT. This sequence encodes CASLGSSRSDTQYF.

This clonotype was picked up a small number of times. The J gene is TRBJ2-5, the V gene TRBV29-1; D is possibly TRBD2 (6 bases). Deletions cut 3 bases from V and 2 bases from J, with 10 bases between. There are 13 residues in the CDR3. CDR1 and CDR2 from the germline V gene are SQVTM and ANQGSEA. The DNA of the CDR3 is TGCAGCGTTGATGCGGGGCGACAAGAGACCCAGTACTTC. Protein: CSVDAGRQETQYF. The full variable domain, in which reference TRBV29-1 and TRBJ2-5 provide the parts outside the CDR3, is SAVISQKPSRDICQRGTSLTIQCQVDSQVTMMFWYRQQPGQSLTLIATANQGSEATYESGFVIDKFPISRPNLTFSTLTVSNMSPEDSSIYLCSVDAGRQETQYFGPGTRLLVL.

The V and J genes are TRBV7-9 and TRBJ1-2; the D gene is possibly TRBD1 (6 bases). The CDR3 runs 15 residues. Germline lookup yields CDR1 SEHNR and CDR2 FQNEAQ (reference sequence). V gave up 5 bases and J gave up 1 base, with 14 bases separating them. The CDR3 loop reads CASSPWTDSNYGYTF. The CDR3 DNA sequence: TGTGCCAGCAGCCCCTGGACAGATAGTAACTATGGCTACACCTTC.

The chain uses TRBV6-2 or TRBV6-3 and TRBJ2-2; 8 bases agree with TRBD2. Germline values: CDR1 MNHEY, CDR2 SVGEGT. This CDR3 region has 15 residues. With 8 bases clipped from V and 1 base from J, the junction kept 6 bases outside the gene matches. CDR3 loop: CASRDTSGNTGELFF. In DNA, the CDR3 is TGTGCCAGCCGAGATACTAGCGGGAACACCGGGGAGCTGTTTTTT.

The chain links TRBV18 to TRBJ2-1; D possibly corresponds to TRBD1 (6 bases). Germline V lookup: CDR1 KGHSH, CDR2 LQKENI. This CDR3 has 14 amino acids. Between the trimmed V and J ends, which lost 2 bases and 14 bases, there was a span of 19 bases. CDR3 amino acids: CASSPSGQPLEEFF. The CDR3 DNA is TGTGCCAGCTCACCATCCGGACAGCCTCTAGAGGAGTTCTTC.

CDR3 coding DNA: TGTGCCAGCGAGGGGGGCAACTTTGGAAGCACAGATACGCAGTATTTT. This translates into CASEGGNFGSTDTQYF. The chain employs TRBV2 and TRBJ2-3; either TRBD1 or TRBD2 may supply D (6 bases each). Germline V gene sequence: CDR1 SNHLY, CDR2 FYNNEI. The CDR3 is 16 amino acids. Trimming stripped 8 bases from V and 0 bases from J, with 18 bases between.

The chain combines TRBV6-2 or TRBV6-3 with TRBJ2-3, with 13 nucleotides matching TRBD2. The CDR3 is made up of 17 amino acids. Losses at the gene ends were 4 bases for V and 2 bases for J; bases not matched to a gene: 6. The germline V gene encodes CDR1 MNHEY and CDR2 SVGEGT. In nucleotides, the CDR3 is TGTGCCAGCAGTTTAGGACTAGCGGGGGTGCTCACAGATACGCAGTATTTT. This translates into CASSLGLAGVLTDTQYF.

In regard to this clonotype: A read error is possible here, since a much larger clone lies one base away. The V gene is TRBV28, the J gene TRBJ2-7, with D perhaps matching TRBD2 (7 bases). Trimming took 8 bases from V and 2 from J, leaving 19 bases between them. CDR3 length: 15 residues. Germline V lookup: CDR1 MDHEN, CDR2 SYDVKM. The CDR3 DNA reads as TGTGCCAGCGCGGGGGCCGACCCGTGGGCCTACGAGCAGTACTTC. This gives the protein CASAGADPWAYEQYF.

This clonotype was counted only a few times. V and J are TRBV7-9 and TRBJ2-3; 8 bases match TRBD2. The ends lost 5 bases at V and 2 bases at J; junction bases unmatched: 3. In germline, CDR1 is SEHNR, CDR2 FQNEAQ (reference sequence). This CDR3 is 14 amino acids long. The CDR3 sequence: CASSQRGPTDTQYF. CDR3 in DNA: TGTGCCAGCAGCCAGCGGGGGCCCACAGATACGCAGTATTTT.

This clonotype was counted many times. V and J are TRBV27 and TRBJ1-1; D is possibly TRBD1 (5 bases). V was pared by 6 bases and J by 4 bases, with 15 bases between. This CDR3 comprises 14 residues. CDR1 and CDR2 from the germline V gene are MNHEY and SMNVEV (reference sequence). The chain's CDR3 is CASSRGRLGTEAFF. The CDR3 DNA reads TGTGCCAGCAGCCGGGGCAGGTTGGGCACTGAAGCTTTCTTT.

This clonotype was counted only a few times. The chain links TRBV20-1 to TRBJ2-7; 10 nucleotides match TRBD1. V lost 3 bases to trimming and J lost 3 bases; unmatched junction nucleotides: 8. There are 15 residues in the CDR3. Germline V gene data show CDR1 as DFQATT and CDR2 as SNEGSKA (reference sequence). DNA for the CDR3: TGCAGTGCTAGTCCACCCCGGGACAGGGGCTACGAGCAGTACTTC. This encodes CSASPPRDRGYEQYF.

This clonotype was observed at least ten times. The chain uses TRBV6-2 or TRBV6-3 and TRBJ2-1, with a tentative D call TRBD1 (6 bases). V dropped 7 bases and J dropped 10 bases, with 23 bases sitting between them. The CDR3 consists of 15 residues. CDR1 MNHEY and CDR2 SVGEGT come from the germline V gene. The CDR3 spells CASTHGRGKSREQFF. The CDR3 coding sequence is TGTGCCAGCACTCACGGCAGGGGAAAGTCTCGGGAGCAGTTCTTC.

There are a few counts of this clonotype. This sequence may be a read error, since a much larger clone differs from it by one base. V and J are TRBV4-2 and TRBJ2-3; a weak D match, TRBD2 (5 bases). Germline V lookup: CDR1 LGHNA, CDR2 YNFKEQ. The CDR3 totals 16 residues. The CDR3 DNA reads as TGTGTCAGCAGCCAAGAAGCGGCGCCTCGCACAGATACGCAGTATTTT. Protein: CVSSQEAAPRTDTQYF.

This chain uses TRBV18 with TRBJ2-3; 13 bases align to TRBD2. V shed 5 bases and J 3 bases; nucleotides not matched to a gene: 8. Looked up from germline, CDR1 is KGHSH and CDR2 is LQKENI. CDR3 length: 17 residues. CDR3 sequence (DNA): TGTGCCAGCTCAACGTTGACTAGCGGGGGGCAGACAGATACGCAGTATTTT. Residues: CASSTLTSGGQTDTQYF.